This entry lists 19 T cell receptor beta chains sequenced from one sample in a study of T cells in Graves' hyperthyroidism and ophthalmopathy. Authors of the study amplified TCR beta CDR3 regions from RNA transcripts. HTBI primers were the set used in a first-round RT-PCR of the TCR CDR3. Each CDR3 protein gets one entry after TCRdb re-called the multiplex PCR reads with MiXCR. This table holds under 40,000 distinct CDR3 sequences, 52% found once. The sequencing input was blood. These receptors were taken from a man aged 35-49 years with Graves' ophthalmopathy.

For this clonotype: A much larger clone lies one base from this, so it may be a read error. V is TRBV30 and J is TRBJ1-2; D call uncertain. Trimming pared 1 base from V and 5 bases from J, leaving 11 bases between. Germline values: CDR1 GTSNPN, CDR2 SVGIG (reference sequence). CDR3 length equals 13 residues. DNA of the CDR3: TGTGCCTGGAGTGGATCCATAAATTATGGCTACACCTTC. Translated: CAWSGSINYGYTF.

Many counts were recorded for this clonotype. This rearrangement joins TRBV5-1 to TRBJ1-5; possible D gene TRBD1, 5 bases. The CDR3 consists of 15 residues. The V gene's germline CDR1 is SGHRS and CDR2 YFSETQ. Trimming cost V 0 bases and J 2 bases, with 9 bases left between them. CDR3 region: CASSLDGAGNQPQHF. The DNA of the CDR3 is TGCGCCAGCAGCTTGGATGGGGCGGGCAATCAGCCCCAGCATTTT.

This clonotype was seen at least ten times. The chain combines TRBV18 with TRBJ2-7, with TRBD2 matching 8 bases. CDR1 is KGHSH and CDR2 is LQKENI in the germline V gene. V dropped 6 bases and J dropped 4; count of bases not matched to a gene: 8. The CDR3 consists of 14 residues. The CDR3 nucleotides read TGTGCCAGCTCTGAGGGACTAGGCCCATACGAGCAGTACTTC. Translating gives CASSEGLGPYEQYF.

The chain couples TRBV7-9 to TRBJ2-7; D is perhaps TRBD1 (6 bases). This CDR3 has 13 residues. Trimming left V 6 bases short and J 0 bases short, with 9 bases between. The germline CDR1 and CDR2 sequences are SEHNR and FQNEAQ (reference sequence). The CDR3 sequence: CASRQGHSYEQYF. In DNA, the CDR3 is TGTGCCAGCAGGCAGGGACACTCCTACGAGCAGTACTTC. Full variable domain (outside the CDR3, taken from reference TRBV7-9 and TRBJ2-7): DTGVSQNPRHKITKRGQNVTFRCDPISEHNRLYWYRQTLGQGPEFLTYFQNEAQLEKSRLLSDRFSAERPKGSFSTLEIQRTEQGDSAMYLCASRQGHSYEQYFGPGTRLTVT.

This clonotype showed up many times. The gene calls are TRBV5-1 and TRBJ1-1; D may be TRBD1 (5 bases). Germline V gene sequence: CDR1 SGHRS, CDR2 YFSETQ. The CDR3 runs 13 residues. Between the trimmed V and J ends, which lost 2 bases and 1 base, there was a span of 6 bases. Here the CDR3 reads CASSLGANTEAFF. The CDR3 region has the DNA TGCGCCAGCAGCTTAGGGGCGAACACTGAAGCTTTCTTT. Looking up the rest from reference TRBV5-1 and TRBJ1-1 gives the full variable domain: KAGVTQTPRYLIKTRGQQVTLSCSPISGHRSVSWYQQTPGQGLQFLFEYFSETQRNKGNFPGRFSGRQFSNSRSEMNVSTLELGDSALYLCASSLGANTEAFFGQGTRLTVV.

The chain has TRBV9 and TRBJ2-1; TRBD2 agrees at 12 bases. V shed 3 bases, J shed 9 bases, and the junction held 7 bases outside the gene matches. Germline V gene lookup returns CDR1 SGDLS and CDR2 YYNGEE. The CDR3 extends over 15 amino acids. CDR3 nucleotide sequence: TGTGCCAGCAGCGCCCGACTAGCGGGAGTCAGTGAGCAGTTCTTC. It codes for CASSARLAGVSEQFF. The variable domain in full, with the rest retrieved from reference TRBV9 and TRBJ2-1, is DSGVTQTPKHLITATGQRVTLRCSPRSGDLSVYWYQQSLDQGLQFLIQYYNGEERAKGNILERFSAQQFPDLHSELNLSSLELGDSALYFCASSARLAGVSEQFFGPGTRLTVL.

The chain has TRBV20-1 and TRBJ1-4; D is ambiguous. V lost 0 bases, J lost 8 bases, and 1 base lay in between. Germline V gene data show CDR1 as DFQATT and CDR2 as SNEGSKA (reference sequence). The CDR3 is made up of 10 amino acids. DNA for the CDR3: TGCAGTGCTAGAGAAGAAAAACTGTTTTTT. The encoded protein is CSAREEKLFF.

Ten or more counts support this clonotype. The V call is TRBV27, the J call TRBJ2-1; D gene ambiguous. Germline V gene sequence: CDR1 MNHEY, CDR2 SMNVEV (reference sequence). V gave up 5 bases and J gave up 3 bases, with 17 bases separating them. This CDR3 contains 16 residues. The CDR3 bases are TGTGCCAGCAGTCCCCTTGGGATAAACGGCTACAATGAGCAGTTCTTC. Encoded protein: CASSPLGINGYNEQFF.

The chain joins TRBV25-1 to TRBJ2-1; weak D call: TRBD1 (6 bases). Per the germline V gene, CDR1 is MGHDK and CDR2 is SYGVNS. CDR3 length equals 13 residues. Trimming left V 6 bases short and J 10 bases short, with 16 bases between. CDR3 residues: CASSSGQGYEQFF. The CDR3 region has the DNA TGTGCCAGCAGCTCGGGACAAGGTTACGAGCAGTTCTTC.

The chain links TRBV20-1 to TRBJ2-5, with D possibly matching TRBD1 (5 bases). The tail of the sequence fits TRBJ2-7 better, so the J call may be wrong. In germline, CDR1 is DFQATT, CDR2 SNEGSKA (reference sequence). The CDR3 loop spans 14 amino acids. The CDR3 protein is CSARGMQGTYEQYF. In DNA, the CDR3 is TGCAGTGCTAGAGGGATGCAGGGCACCTACGAGCAGTACTTC.

This clonotype has just a few counts. The chain links TRBV19 to TRBJ1-5, with D perhaps matching TRBD1 (6 bases). V lost 5 bases and J lost 4, with 9 bases in between. Germline lookup yields CDR1 LNHDA and CDR2 SQIVND (reference sequence). CDR3 length: 13 residues. The CDR3 protein is CASSLQGNQPQHF. CDR3 nucleotides: TGTGCCAGTAGTCTACAGGGAAATCAGCCCCAGCATTTT.

In regard to this clonotype: This CDR3 is missing its conserved last phenylalanine or tryptophan, likely due to a read error. The limits of the CDR3 on the DNA are not certain, so only TCRdb's listed CDR3 is given. The V and J genes are TRBV7-8 and TRBJ1-4; the table's TRBD1 call for D was not verified on the DNA. With termini counted, the CDR3 has 16 amino acids. Germline values: CDR1 SGHVS, CDR2 FQNEAQ. The CDR3 sequence: CASSSTRRDTEAFFGQ.

V usage is TRBV7-8 and J usage is TRBJ2-1; TRBD2 is a possible D gene (6 bases). Trimming cost V 0 bases and J 7 bases, with 13 bases left between them. Germline V gene data show CDR1 as SGHVS and CDR2 as FQNEAQ. CDR3 length equals 15 residues. In DNA form, the CDR3 reads TGTGCCAGCAGCTTAGCACGCGGGATCGCGAATGAGCAGTTCTTC. Protein: CASSLARGIANEQFF. Full variable domain (rest looked up from reference TRBV7-8 and TRBJ2-1): GAGVSQSPRYKVAKRGQDVALRCDPISGHVSLFWYQQALGQGPEFLTYFQNEAQLDKSGLPSDRFFAERPEGSVSTLKIQRTQQEDSAVYLCASSLARGIANEQFFGPGTRLTVL.

The chain has TRBV19 and TRBJ1-5; D uncertain. This CDR3 spans 13 amino acids. Deletions cut 2 bases from V and 2 bases from J, with 4 bases between. Germline V gene sequence: CDR1 LNHDA, CDR2 SQIVND (reference sequence). DNA of the CDR3: TGTGCCAGTAGTATAAGCGGCAATCAGCCCCAGCATTTT. Protein sequence: CASSISGNQPQHF.

This clonotype is labeled as medium-sized. This chain uses TRBV9 with TRBJ1-6; D uncertain. Per the germline V gene, CDR1 is SGDLS and CDR2 is YYNGEE. This CDR3 comprises 15 residues. V dropped 0 bases and J dropped 5 bases, with 9 bases sitting between them. The CDR3 nucleotides read TGTGCCAGCAGCGTAGGGCGGGAAGATAATTCACCCCTCCACTTT. Its protein is CASSVGREDNSPLHF.

The chain carries TRBV5-1 and TRBJ1-2; D remains ambiguous. V lost 4 bases and J lost 4, with 14 bases in between. The germline CDR1 and CDR2 sequences are SGHRS and YFSETQ. CDR3 length equals 14 residues. CDR3 sequence reads: CASSQRREGYGYTF. The CDR3 coding sequence is TGCGCCAGCAGCCAGAGACGGGAAGGCTATGGCTACACCTTC.

The V call is TRBV9, the J call TRBJ2-5, with 9 bases aligning to TRBD1. CDR3 size: 16 residues. With 7 bases clipped from V and 5 bases from J, the junction kept 15 bases outside the gene matches. Germline CDR1 and CDR2: SGDLS and YYNGEE. The CDR3 protein is CASGWSRDRATETQYF. The CDR3 region has the DNA TGTGCCAGCGGATGGTCCCGGGACAGGGCAACGGAGACCCAGTACTTC.

The chain joins TRBV7-2 to TRBJ1-3, with D possibly TRBD1 on 5 matching bases. The CDR3 runs 16 residues. CDR1 is SGHTA and CDR2 is FQGNSA in the germline V gene. Trimming shortened V by 5 bases and J by 2 bases, and 16 bases separated the two germline ends. CDR3 sequence reads: CASSPHGADPGNTIYF. CDR3 nucleotide sequence: TGTGCCAGCAGCCCCCATGGGGCTGACCCTGGAAACACCATATATTTT.

At least ten counts were recorded for this clonotype. V usage is TRBV2 and J usage is TRBJ2-3; D might be TRBD1 (6 bases). This CDR3 has 14 residues. CDR1 and CDR2 (germline): SNHLY, FYNNEI. V was cut by 7 bases and J by 1 base, with 12 bases left in between. The CDR3 DNA reads TGTGCCAGCACCCAGGGGTTGGGCACAGATACGCAGTATTTT. Translating gives CASTQGLGTDTQYF. Variable domain in full (rest from reference TRBV2 and TRBJ2-3): EPEVTQTPSHQVTQMGQEVILRCVPISNHLYFYWYRQILGQKVEFLVSFYNNEISEKSEIFDDQFSVERPDGSNFTLKIRSTKLEDSAMYFCASTQGLGTDTQYFGPGTRLTVL.